The next 11 T cell receptor beta chains were all read from a single sample in a study of T cells in Graves' hyperthyroidism and ophthalmopathy. TCR beta CDR3 regions were amplified from RNA transcripts. TCR CDR3 regions were first amplified by RT-PCR with HTBI primers. In TCRdb, the multiplex PCR reads were re-called with MiXCR into one record per CDR3 protein. The profile covers fewer than 400,000 distinct CDR3 sequences, with over 11% appearing a single time and 28% taken by the ten largest. The sequenced sample consisted of blood. These receptors were collected from a middle-aged man with Graves' ophthalmopathy.

This clonotype was found many times. V usage is TRBV7-9 and J usage is TRBJ2-7, with 7 bases fitting TRBD1. The CDR3 length is 15 residues. V lost 6 bases and J lost 3; bases outside the gene matches: 11. Germline-derived CDR1 and CDR2 are SEHNR and FQNEAQ (reference sequence). The CDR3 here is CASSFITGTDYEQYF. The CDR3 nucleotides read TGTGCCAGCAGTTTCATTACCGGGACAGACTACGAGCAGTACTTC.

There are many counts of this clonotype. The gene calls are TRBV5-6 and TRBJ2-5; no clear D gene. The V end was cut by 4 bases, the J end by 5 bases, with 15 bases between. CDR3 length: 14 amino acids. The germline gives CDR1 SGHDT, CDR2 YYEEEE. CDR3 nucleotides: TGTGCCAGCAGCCCTGGGTGGGAAGTGGAGACCCAGTACTTC. Protein sequence: CASSPGWEVETQYF.

V gene TRBV6-1 combines with J gene TRBJ1-2, with no clear D. Germline V lookup: CDR1 MNHNS, CDR2 SASEGT. This CDR3 comprises 15 residues. The germline V and J ends were trimmed by 5 bases and 1 base, with 14 bases remaining between them. CDR3 sequence reads: CASSTHPDGNYGYTF. CDR3 nucleotides: TGTGCCAGCAGTACCCACCCGGACGGTAACTATGGCTACACCTTC.

The chain links TRBV12-3 or TRBV12-4 to TRBJ2-7; tentatively, D is TRBD1 or TRBD2 (5 bases each). The V end lost 2 bases, the J end lost 5 bases, and 10 bases lay between the germline ends. This CDR3 has 13 residues. The CDR3 sequence: CASSLIEGHEQYF. In DNA, the CDR3 is TGTGCCAGCAGTTTAATCGAGGGACACGAGCAGTACTTC.

The chain couples TRBV28 to TRBJ2-4; D is perhaps TRBD1 (6 bases). The length of the CDR3 is 17 residues. Trimming left V 5 bases short and J 1 base short, with 18 bases between. CDR1 and CDR2 (germline): MDHEN, SYDVKM. The CDR3 is CASSTFTGFYAKNIQYF. The CDR3 DNA is TGTGCCAGCAGTACCTTTACAGGGTTCTATGCCAAAAACATTCAGTACTTC.

There are many counts of this clonotype. The rearrangement links TRBV7-3 to TRBJ2-1, with 9 bases that match TRBD1. The CDR3 runs to 14 residues. From germline, CDR1 is SGHTA and CDR2 FQGTGA. J lost 7 bases, V lost 5 bases, and 6 bases had no gene match. The CDR3 is CASSQGQGMNEQFF. The CDR3 coding sequence is TGTGCCAGCAGCCAGGGACAGGGAATGAATGAGCAGTTCTTC. Supplemented by reference TRBV7-3 and TRBJ2-1, the full variable domain reads GAGVSQTPSNKVTEKGKYVELRCDPISGHTALYWYRQSLGQGPEFLIYFQGTGAADDSGLPNDRFFAVRPEGSVSTLKIQRTERGDSAVYLCASSQGQGMNEQFFGPGTRLTVL.

As for this clonotype: Since a much larger clone is just one base distant, this may be a read error. This sequence joins TRBV12-3 or TRBV12-4 and TRBJ2-2; TRBD2 might be the D (6 bases). Trimming took 10 bases from V and 1 from J, leaving 19 bases between them. This CDR3 has 16 amino acids. The CDR3 DNA reads TGTGCCATCAGCCCCTTCCGGCGGGAGAACACCGGGGAGCTGTTTTTT. It is translated as CAISPFRRENTGELFF.

This clonotype was recorded at least ten times. This sequence joins TRBV12-3 or TRBV12-4 and TRBJ2-5; a possible D gene is TRBD1 (6 bases). V was clipped by 4 bases and J by 3 bases, with 12 bases between them. This CDR3 spans 14 amino acids. CDR3 in amino acids: CASSSPAGEETQYF. CDR3 coding DNA: TGTGCCAGCAGTTCCCCGGCAGGGGAAGAGACCCAGTACTTC.

The rearrangement uses TRBV28 and TRBJ2-1, with TRBD2 matching 10 bases. J gave up 6 bases and V 6 bases, and 5 bases lay outside the gene matches. In germline, CDR1 is MDHEN, CDR2 SYDVKM. There are 14 residues in the CDR3. CDR3 sequence (DNA): TGTGCCAGCAGCGCTAGCGGGAGAGGCAATGAGCAGTTCTTC. As protein: CASSASGRGNEQFF.

The rearrangement links TRBV28 to TRBJ2-1, with 11 bases lining up with TRBD2. V shed 5 bases, J shed 0 bases, and the junction held 6 bases outside the gene matches. Germline V gene lookup returns CDR1 MDHEN and CDR2 SYDVKM. The CDR3 length is 17 residues. The CDR3, as DNA: TGTGCCAGCAGTGATCCGGGACTAGCGGTCTCCTACAATGAGCAGTTCTTC. Translating it yields CASSDPGLAVSYNEQFF.

This clonotype was picked up a small number of times. V and J are TRBV24-1 and TRBJ2-5, with D unclear. V lost 1 base, J lost 0 bases, and 8 bases lay in between. The CDR3 is 15 residues long. Germline CDR1 KGHDR, CDR2 SFDVKD. The CDR3 loop is CATSDLAGNQETQYF. The CDR3 DNA follows: TGTGCCACCAGTGATTTAGCTGGGAACCAAGAGACCCAGTACTTC.